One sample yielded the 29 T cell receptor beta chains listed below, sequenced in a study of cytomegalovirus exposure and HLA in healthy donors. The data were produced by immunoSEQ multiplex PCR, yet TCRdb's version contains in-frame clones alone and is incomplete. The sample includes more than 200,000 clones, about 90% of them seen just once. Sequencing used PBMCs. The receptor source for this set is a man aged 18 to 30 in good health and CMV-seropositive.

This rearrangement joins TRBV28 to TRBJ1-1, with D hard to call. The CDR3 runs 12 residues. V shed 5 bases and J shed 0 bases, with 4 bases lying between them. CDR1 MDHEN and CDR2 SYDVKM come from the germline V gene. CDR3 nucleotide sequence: TGTGCCAGCAGTGGACTGAACACTGAAGCTTTCTTT. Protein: CASSGLNTEAFF. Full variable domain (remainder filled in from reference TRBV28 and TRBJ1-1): DVKVTQSSRYLVKRTGEKVFLECVQDMDHENMFWYRQDPGLGLRLIYFSYDVKMKEKGDIPEGYSVSREKKERFSLILESASTNQTSMYLCASSGLNTEAFFGQGTRLTVV.

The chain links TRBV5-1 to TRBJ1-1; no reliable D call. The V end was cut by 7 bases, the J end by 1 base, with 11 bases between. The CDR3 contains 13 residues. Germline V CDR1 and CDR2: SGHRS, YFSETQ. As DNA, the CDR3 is TGCGCCAGCCGATCGGGCAGGAACACTGAAGCTTTCTTT. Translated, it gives CASRSGRNTEAFF.

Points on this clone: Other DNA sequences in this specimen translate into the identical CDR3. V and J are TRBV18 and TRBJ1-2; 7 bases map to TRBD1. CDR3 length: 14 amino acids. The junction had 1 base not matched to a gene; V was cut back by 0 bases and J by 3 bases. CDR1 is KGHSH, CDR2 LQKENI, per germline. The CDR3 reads CASSPPGTDYGYTF. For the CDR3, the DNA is TGTGCCAGCTCACCACCGGGGACAGACTATGGCTACACCTTC.

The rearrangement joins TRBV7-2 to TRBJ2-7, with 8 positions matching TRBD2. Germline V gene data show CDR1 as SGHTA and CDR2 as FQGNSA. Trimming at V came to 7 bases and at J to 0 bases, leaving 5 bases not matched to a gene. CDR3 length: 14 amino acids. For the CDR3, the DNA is TGTGCCAGCACCCGGGGGGGGACCTCCTACGAGCAGTACTTC. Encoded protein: CASTRGGTSYEQYF.

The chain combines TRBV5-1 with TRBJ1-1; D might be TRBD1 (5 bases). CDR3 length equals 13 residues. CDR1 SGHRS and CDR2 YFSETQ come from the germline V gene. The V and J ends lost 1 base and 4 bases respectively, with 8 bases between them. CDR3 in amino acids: CASSLIGGTEAFF. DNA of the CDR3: TGCGCCAGCAGCTTGATTGGGGGCACTGAAGCTTTCTTT.

The CDR3 region is CASSSLAGPAEQYF. The CDR3 coding sequence is TGTGCCAGCAGTTCTTTAGCGGGGCCAGCCGAGCAGTACTTC. This chain uses TRBV6-1 with TRBJ2-7, with 8 bases lining up with TRBD2. Germline lookup yields CDR1 MNHNS and CDR2 SASEGT. The CDR3 spans 14 residues. Losses at the gene ends were 5 bases for V and 6 bases for J; bases not matched to a gene: 9.

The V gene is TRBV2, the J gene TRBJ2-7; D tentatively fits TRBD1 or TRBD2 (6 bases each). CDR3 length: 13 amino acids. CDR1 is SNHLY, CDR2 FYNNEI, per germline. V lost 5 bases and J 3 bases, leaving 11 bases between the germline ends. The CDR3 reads CASSQQGGYEQYF. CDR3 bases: TGTGCCAGCAGTCAACAGGGAGGCTACGAGCAGTACTTC.

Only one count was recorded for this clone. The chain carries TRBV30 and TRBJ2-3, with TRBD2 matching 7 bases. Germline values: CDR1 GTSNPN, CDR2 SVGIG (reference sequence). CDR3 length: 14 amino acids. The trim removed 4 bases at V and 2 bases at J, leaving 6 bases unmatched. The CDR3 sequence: CAWTSGTSTDTQYF. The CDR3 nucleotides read TGTGCCTGGACCAGCGGGACTTCCACAGATACGCAGTATTTT.

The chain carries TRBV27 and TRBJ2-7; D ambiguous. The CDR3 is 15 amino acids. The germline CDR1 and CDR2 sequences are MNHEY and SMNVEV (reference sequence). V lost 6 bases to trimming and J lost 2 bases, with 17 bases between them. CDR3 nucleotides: TGTGCCAGCAGACGGCTAGTGGATGGACCCTACGAGCAGTACTTC. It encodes CASRRLVDGPYEQYF.

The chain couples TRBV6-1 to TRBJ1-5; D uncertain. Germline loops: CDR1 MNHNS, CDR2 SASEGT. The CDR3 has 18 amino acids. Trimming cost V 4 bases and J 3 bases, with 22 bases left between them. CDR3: CASSVRREEGSFNQPQHF. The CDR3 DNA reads TGTGCCAGCAGTGTCCGTCGGGAGGAGGGCTCTTTCAATCAGCCCCAGCATTTT.

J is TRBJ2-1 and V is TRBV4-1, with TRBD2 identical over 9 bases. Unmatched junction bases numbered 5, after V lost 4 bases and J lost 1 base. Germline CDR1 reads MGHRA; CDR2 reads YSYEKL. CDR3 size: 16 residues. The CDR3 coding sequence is TGCGCCAGCAGCCGACTCAGCGGGAGGTCCTACAATGAGCAGTTCTTC. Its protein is CASSRLSGRSYNEQFF.

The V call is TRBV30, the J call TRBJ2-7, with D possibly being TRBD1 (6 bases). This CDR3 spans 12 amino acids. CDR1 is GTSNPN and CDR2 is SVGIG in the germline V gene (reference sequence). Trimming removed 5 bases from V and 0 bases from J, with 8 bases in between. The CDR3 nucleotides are TGTGCCTGGGGACAGTACTCCTACGAGCAGTACTTC. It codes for CAWGQYSYEQYF.

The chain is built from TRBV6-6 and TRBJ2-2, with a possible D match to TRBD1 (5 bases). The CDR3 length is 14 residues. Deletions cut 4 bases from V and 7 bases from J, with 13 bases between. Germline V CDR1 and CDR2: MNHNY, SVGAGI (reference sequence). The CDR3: CASSSPQGHGELFF. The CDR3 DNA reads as TGTGCCAGCAGTTCCCCCCAGGGCCACGGGGAGCTGTTTTTT.

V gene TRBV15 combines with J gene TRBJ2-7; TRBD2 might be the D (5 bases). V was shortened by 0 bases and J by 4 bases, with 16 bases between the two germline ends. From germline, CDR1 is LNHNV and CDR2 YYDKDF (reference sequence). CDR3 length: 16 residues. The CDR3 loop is CATSRDLASLWYEQYF. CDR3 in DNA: TGTGCCACCAGCAGAGATCTAGCTAGTCTCTGGTACGAGCAGTACTTC.

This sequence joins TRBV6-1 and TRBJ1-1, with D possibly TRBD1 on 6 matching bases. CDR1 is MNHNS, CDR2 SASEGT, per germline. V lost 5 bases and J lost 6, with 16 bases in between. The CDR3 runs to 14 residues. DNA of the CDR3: TGTGCCAGCAGTTCCCAGGGGATAGTTGCTGAAGCTTTCTTT. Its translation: CASSSQGIVAEAFF.

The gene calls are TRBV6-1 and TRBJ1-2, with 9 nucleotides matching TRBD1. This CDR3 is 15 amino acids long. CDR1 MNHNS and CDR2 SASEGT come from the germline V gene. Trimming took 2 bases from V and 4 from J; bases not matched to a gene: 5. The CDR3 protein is CASSEYLGQGYGYTF. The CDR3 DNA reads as TGTGCCAGCAGTGAATACTTGGGACAGGGCTATGGCTACACCTTC.

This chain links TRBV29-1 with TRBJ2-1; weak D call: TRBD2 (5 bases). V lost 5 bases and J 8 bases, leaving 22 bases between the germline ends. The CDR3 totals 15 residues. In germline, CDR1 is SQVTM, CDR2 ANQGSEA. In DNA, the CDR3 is TGCAGCGTTCTCGAGGGCGGAAGGGCTAAGGATGAGCAGTTCTTC. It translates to CSVLEGGRAKDEQFF.

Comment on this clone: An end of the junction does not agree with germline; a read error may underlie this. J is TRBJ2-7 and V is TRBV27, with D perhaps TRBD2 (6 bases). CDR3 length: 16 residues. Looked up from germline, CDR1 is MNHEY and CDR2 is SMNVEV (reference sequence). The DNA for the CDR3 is TGTGCCAGCAGTTTATTCGGGGCGGGGATCTCCCACGAGCAGTACTTC. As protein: CASSLFGAGISHEQYF.

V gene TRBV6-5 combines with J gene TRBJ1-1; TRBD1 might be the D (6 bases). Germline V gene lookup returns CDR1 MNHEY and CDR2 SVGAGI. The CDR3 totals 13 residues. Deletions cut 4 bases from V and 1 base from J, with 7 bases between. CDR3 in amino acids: CASSWGQNTEAFF. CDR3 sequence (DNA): TGTGCCAGCAGTTGGGGACAGAACACTGAAGCTTTCTTT.

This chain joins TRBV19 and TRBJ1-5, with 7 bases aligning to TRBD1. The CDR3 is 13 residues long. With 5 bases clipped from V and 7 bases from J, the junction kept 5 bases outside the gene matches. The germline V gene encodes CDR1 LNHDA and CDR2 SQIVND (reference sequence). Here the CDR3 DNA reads TGTGCCAGTAGTGTACAGGGGATACAGCCCCAGCATTTT. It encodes CASSVQGIQPQHF.

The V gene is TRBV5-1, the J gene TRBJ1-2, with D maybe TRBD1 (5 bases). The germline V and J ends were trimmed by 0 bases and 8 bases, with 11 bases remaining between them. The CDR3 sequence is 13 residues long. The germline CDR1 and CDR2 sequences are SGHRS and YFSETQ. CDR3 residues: CASSLAVGDGYTF. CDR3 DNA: TGCGCCAGCAGCTTGGCAGTAGGGGACGGCTACACCTTC. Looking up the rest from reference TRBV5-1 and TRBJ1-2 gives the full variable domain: KAGVTQTPRYLIKTRGQQVTLSCSPISGHRSVSWYQQTPGQGLQFLFEYFSETQRNKGNFPGRFSGRQFSNSRSEMNVSTLELGDSALYLCASSLAVGDGYTFGSGTRLTVV.

CDR3 residues: CASSLGLAGGPTGELFF. The CDR3 DNA is TGTGCCAGCAGCTTGGGACTAGCGGGAGGGCCGACCGGGGAGCTGTTTTTT. The rearrangement joins TRBV5-6 to TRBJ2-2; 14 bases are a match to TRBD2. Germline V gene lookup returns CDR1 SGHDT and CDR2 YYEEEE. This CDR3 region has 17 residues. J lost 5 bases, V lost 0 bases, and 3 bases had no gene match. The variable domain in full, completed from reference TRBV5-6 and TRBJ2-2, reads DAGVTQSPTHLIKTRGQQVTLRCSPKSGHDTVSWYQQALGQGPQFIFQYYEEEERQRGNFPDRFSGHQFPNYSSELNVNALLLGDSALYLCASSLGLAGGPTGELFFGEGSRLTVL.

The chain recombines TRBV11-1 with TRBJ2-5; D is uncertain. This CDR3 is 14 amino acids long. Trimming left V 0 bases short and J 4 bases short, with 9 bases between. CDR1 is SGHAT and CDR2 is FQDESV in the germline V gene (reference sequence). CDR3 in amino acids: CASSLAGVGETQYF. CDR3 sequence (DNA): TGTGCCAGCAGCTTAGCTGGGGTTGGAGAGACCCAGTACTTC.

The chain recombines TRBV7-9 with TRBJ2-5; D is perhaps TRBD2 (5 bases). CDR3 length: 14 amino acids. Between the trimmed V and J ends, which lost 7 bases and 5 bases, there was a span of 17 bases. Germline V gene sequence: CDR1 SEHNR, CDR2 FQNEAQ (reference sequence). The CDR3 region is CASNSGSAAETQYF. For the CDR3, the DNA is TGTGCCAGCAACAGCGGTTCGGCGGCGGAGACCCAGTACTTC.

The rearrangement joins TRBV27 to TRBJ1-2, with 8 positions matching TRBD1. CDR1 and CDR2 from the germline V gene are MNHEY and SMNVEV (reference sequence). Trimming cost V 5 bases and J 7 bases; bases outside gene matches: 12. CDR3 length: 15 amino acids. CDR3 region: CASSRTSDRDIGYTF. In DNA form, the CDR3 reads TGTGCCAGCAGTCGCACTTCGGACAGGGATATTGGCTACACCTTC.

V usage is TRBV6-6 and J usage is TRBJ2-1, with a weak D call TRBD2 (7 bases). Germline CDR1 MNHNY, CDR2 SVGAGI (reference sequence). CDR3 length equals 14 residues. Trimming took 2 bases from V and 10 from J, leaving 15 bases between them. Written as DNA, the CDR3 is TGTGCCAGCAGTTACCTGGGGGGGCCAGGGGAGCAGTTCTTC. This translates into CASSYLGGPGEQFF.

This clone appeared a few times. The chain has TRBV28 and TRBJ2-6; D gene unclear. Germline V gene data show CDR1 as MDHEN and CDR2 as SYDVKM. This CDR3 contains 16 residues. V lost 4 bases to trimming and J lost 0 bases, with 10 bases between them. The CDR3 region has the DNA TGTGCCAGCAGTTATCTAAAGGACTCTGGGGCCAACGTCCTGACTTTC. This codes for CASSYLKDSGANVLTF. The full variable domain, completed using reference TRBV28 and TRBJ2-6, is DVKVTQSSRYLVKRTGEKVFLECVQDMDHENMFWYRQDPGLGLRLIYFSYDVKMKEKGDIPEGYSVSREKKERFSLILESASTNQTSMYLCASSYLKDSGANVLTFGAGSRLTVL.

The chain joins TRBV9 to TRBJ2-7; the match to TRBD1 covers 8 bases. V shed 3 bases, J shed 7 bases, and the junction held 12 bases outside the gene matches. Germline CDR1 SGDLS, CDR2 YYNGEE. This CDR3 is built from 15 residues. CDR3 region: CASSASRAGGGEQYF. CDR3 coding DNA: TGTGCCAGCAGCGCCTCCCGGGCAGGGGGCGGTGAGCAGTACTTC.

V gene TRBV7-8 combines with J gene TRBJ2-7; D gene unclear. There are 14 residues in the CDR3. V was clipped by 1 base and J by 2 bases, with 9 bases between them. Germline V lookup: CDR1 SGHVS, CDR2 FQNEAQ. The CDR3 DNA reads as TGTGCCAGCAGCTTAGGGGGTTTTGCCTACGAGCAGTACTTC. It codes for CASSLGGFAYEQYF.